This T cell receptor beta chain was identified during a study of blood T cell repertoires in COVID-19. Profiled with immunoSEQ multiplex PCR; TCRdb holds only in-frame clones, not every one. The data contain tens of thousands of clones, 93% of them singletons. Trimming cost V 4 bases and J 3 bases, with 16 bases left between them. Germline-derived CDR1 and CDR2 are SGHTS and YDEGEE. The CDR3 is made up of 15 amino acids. The sequence was collected from a woman in her 70s with COVID-19, enrolled during active disease. The J gene is TRBJ1-2, the V gene TRBV5-8, with D hard to call. Sequencing was performed on peripheral blood. The DNA for the CDR3 is TGTGCCAGCAGCCTCCGTGGGAGGCAGGACTATGGCTACACCTTC. Translating gives CASSLRGRQDYGYTF.